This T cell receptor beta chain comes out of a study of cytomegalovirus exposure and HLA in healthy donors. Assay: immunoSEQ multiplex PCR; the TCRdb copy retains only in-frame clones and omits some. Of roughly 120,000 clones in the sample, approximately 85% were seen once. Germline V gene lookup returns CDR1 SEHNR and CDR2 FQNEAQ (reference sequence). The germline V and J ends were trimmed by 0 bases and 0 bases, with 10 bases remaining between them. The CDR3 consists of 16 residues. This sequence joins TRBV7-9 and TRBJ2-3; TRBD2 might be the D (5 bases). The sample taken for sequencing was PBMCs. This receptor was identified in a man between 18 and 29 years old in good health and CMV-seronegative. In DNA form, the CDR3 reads TGTGCCAGCAGCTTAGCGACAAGGACTAGCACAGATACGCAGTATTTT. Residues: CASSLATRTSTDTQYF.